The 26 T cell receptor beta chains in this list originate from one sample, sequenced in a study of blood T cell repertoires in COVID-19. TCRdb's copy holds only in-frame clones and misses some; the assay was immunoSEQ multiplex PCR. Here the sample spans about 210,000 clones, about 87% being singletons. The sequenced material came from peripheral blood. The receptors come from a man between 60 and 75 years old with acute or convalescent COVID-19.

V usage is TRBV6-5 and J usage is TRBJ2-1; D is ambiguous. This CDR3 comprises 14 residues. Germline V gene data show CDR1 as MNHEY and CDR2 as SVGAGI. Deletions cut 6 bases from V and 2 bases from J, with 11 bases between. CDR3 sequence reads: CASRATAAYNEQFF. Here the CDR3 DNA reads TGTGCCAGCAGGGCCACCGCGGCCTACAATGAGCAGTTCTTC.

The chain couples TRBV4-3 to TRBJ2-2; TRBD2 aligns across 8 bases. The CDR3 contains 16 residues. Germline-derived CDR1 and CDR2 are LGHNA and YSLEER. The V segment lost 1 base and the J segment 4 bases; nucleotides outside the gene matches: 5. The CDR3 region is CASSQAGGAGTGELFF. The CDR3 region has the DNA TGCGCCAGCAGCCAAGCCGGGGGGGCGGGCACCGGGGAGCTGTTTTTT.

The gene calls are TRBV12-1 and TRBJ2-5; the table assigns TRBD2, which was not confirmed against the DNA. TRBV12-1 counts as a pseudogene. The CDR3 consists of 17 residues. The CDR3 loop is CASSFPASGGAPGTQYF. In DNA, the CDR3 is TGTGCCAGCAGCTTTCCGGCTAGCGGGGGAGCCCCAGGGACCCAGTACTTC.

Here the CDR3 reads CASSPGQGPPYNSPLHF. CDR3 bases: TGTGCCAGCAGCCCGGGACAGGGCCCCCCTTATAATTCACCCCTCCACTTT. The rearrangement links TRBV9 to TRBJ1-6; 9 bases are shared with TRBD1. The CDR3 has 17 amino acids. CDR1 SGDLS and CDR2 YYNGEE come from the germline V gene. V gave up 4 bases and J gave up 4 bases; unmatched junction bases: 9.

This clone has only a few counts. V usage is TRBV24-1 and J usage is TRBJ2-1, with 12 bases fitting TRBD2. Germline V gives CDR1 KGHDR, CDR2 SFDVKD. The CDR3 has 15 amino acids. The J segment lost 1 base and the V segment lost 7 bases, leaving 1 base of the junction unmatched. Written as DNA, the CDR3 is TGTGCCACCAGCCTAGCGGGGGGGTCCTACAATGAGCAGTTCTTC. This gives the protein CATSLAGGSYNEQFF.

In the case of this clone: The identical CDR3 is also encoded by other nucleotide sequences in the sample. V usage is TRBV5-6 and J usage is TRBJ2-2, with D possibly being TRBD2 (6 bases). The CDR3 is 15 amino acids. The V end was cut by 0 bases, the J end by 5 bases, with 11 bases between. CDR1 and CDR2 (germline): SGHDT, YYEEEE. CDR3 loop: CASSLGLRGTGELFF. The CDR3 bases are TGTGCCAGCAGCTTGGGGCTTCGGGGGACCGGGGAGCTGTTTTTT.

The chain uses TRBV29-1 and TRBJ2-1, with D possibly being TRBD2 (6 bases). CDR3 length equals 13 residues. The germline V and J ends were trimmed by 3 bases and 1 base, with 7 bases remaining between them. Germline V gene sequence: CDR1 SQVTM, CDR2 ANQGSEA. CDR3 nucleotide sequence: TGCAGCGTTGATGGGGGGTCCTACAATGAGCAGTTCTTC. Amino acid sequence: CSVDGGSYNEQFF.

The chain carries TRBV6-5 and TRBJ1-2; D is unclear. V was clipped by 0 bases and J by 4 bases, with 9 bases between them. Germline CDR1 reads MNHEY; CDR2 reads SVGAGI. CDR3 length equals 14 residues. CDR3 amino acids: CASSYSRSVYGYTF. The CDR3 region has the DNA TGTGCCAGCAGTTACTCGCGGTCAGTCTATGGCTACACCTTC.

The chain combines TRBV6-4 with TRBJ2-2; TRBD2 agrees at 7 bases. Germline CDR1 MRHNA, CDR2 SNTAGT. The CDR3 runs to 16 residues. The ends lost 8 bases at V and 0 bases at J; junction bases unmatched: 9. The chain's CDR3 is CASGVSAGTNTGELFF. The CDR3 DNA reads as TGTGCCAGCGGGGTCTCAGCGGGGACGAACACCGGGGAGCTGTTTTTT.

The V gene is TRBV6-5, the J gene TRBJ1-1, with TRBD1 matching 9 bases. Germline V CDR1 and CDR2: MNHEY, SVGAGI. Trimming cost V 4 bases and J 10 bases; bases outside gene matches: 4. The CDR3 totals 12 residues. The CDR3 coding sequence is TGTGCCAGCAGTTCCAGACAGGGGGGAGCTTTCTTT. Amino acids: CASSSRQGGAFF.

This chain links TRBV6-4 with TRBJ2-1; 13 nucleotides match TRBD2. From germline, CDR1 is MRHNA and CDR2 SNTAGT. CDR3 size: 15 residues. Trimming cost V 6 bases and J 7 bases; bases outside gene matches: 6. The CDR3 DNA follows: TGTGCCAGCAGCTATACTAGCGGGGGGGCTAATGAGCAGTTCTTC. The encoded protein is CASSYTSGGANEQFF.

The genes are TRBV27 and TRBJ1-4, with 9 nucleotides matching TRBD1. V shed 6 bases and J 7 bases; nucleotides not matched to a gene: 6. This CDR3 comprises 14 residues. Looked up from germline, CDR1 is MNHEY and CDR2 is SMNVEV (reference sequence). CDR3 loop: CASRGTGRLEKLFF. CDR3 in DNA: TGTGCCAGCAGGGGGACAGGGAGGCTTGAAAAACTGTTTTTT.

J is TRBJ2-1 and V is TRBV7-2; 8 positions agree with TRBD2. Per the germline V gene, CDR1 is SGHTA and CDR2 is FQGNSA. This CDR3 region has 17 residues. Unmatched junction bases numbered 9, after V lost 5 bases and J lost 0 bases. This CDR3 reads CASSPWGGGNSYNEQFF. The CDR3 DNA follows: TGTGCCAGCAGCCCTTGGGGCGGGGGGAACTCCTACAATGAGCAGTTCTTC.

The CDR3 spells CASSAGTGGYNEQFF. DNA of the CDR3: TGTGCCAGCAGCGCCGGGACAGGGGGCTACAATGAGCAGTTCTTC. The gene calls are TRBV5-5 and TRBJ2-1; 11 nucleotides match TRBD1. The junction had 3 bases not matched to a gene; V was cut back by 4 bases and J by 3 bases. Germline CDR1 reads SGHKS; CDR2 reads YYEKEE (reference sequence). The CDR3 covers 15 residues.

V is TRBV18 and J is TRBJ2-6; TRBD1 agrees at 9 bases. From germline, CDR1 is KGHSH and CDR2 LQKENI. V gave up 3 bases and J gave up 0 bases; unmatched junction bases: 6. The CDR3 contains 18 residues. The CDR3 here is CASSPRTGVTSGANVLTF. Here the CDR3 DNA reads TGTGCCAGCTCACCGAGGACAGGGGTCACCTCTGGGGCCAACGTCCTGACTTTC.

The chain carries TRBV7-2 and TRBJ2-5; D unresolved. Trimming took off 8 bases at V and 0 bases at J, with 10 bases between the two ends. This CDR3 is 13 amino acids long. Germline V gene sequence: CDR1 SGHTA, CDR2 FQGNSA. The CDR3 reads CASVSQYQETQYF. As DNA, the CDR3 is TGTGCCAGCGTCTCACAGTACCAAGAGACCCAGTACTTC. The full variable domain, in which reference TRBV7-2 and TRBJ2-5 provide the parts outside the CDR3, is GAGVSQSPSNKVTEKGKDVELRCDPISGHTALYWYRQSLGQGLEFLIYFQGNSAPDKSGLPSDRFSAERTGGSVSTLTIQRTQQEDSAVYLCASVSQYQETQYFGPGTRLLVL.

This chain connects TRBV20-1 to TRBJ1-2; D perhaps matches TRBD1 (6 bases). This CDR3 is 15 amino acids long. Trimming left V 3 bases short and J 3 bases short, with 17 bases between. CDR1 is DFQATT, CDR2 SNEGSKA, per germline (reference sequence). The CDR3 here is CSASRGTPAYYGYTF. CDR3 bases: TGCAGTGCTAGTAGGGGGACACCGGCTTACTATGGCTACACCTTC.

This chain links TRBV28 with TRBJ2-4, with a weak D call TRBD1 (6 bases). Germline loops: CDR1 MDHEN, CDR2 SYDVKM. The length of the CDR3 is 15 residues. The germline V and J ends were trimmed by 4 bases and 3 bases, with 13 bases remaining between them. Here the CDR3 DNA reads TGTGCCAGCAGTTACAGGGTCTCGAACAAAAACATTCAGTACTTC. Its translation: CASSYRVSNKNIQYF.

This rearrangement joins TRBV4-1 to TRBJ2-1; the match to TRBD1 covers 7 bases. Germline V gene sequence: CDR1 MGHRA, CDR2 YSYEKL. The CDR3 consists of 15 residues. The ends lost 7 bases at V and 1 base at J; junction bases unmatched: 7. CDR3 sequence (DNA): TGCGCCAGCACCAAAGGGGGCGGATCCTACAATGAGCAGTTCTTC. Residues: CASTKGGGSYNEQFF.

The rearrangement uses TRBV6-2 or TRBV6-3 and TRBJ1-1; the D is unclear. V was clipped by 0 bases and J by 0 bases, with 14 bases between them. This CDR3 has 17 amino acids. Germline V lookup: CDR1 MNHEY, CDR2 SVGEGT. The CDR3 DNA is TGTGCCAGCAGTTACTCTCTCCTCGAGATCATGAACACTGAAGCTTTCTTT. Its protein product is CASSYSLLEIMNTEAFF.

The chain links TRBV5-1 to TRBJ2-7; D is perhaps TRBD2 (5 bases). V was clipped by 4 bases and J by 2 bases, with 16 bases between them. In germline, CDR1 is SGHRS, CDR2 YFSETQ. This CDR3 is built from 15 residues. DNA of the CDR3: TGCGCCAGCAGCCCAGAGAGGGCACAGACCTACGAGCAGTACTTC. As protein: CASSPERAQTYEQYF.

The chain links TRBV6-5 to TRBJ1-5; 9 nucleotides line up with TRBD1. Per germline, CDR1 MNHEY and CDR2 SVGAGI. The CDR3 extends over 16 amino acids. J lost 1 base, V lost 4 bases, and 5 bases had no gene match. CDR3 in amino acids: CASSSQGAASNQPQHF. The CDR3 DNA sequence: TGTGCCAGCAGTTCACAGGGGGCGGCGAGCAATCAGCCCCAGCATTTT.

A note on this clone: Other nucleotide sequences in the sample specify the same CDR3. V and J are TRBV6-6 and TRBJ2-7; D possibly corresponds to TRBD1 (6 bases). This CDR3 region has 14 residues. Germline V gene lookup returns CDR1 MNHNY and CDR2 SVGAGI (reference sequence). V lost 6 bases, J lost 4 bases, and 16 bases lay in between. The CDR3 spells CASSLGGGGYEQYF. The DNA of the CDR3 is TGTGCCAGCAGCCTAGGGGGTGGTGGATACGAGCAGTACTTC.

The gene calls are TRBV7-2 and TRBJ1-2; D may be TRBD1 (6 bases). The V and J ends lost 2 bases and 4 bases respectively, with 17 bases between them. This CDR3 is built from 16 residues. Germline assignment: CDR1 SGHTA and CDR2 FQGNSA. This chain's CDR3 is CASSLTLTGLGYGYTF. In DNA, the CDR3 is TGTGCCAGCAGCTTAACCTTAACAGGGCTGGGCTATGGCTACACCTTC.

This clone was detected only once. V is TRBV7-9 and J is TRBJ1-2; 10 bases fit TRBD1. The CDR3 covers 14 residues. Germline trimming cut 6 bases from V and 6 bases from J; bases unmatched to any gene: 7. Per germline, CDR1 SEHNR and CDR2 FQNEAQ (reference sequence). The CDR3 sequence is CASRPGQGKDGYTF. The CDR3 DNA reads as TGTGCCAGCAGACCGGGACAGGGGAAGGATGGCTACACCTTC.

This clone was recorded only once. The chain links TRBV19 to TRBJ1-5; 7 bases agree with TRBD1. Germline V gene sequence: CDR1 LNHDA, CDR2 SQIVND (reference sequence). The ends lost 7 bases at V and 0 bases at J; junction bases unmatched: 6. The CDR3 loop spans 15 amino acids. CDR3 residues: CASTSTGNSNQPQHF. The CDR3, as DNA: TGTGCCAGTACCTCGACAGGGAATAGCAATCAGCCCCAGCATTTT.